The T cell receptor (beta chain) described here comes from a study of identical twins. Study-level findings and limits: It was out-of-frame TCR alpha sharing in monozygotic twins that models underestimated. Possibly, invariant MAIT and iNKT cells partly confounded zero-insertion analyses. A lower insertion count was a feature of abundant cord blood beta clonotypes, with no such feature in memory repertoires.

This CDR3 region has 15 residues. V lost 6 bases, J lost 2 bases, and 15 bases lay in between. TCRdb ran MiXCR on the 5' RACE reads and lists one entry per CDR3 protein. This table holds hundreds of thousands of distinct CDR3 sequences, under 9% found once. At least ten counts were recorded for this clonotype. Its antigen is unknown. The same data also went into a second study, on yellow fever vaccine responses in identical twins.

This clonotype originated in a woman aged 18-29 years in good health. Source material: memory (CD45RO+) T cells sorted from blood. The rearrangement joins TRBV12-3 or TRBV12-4 to TRBJ2-3; D may be TRBD1 (6 bases). The CDR3 DNA is TGTGCCAGCAGAGAAAACGACAGGTACACAGATACGCAGTATTTT. Protein: CASRENDRYTDTQYF.